This paragraph covers one TCR beta chain sequence. Its antigen is currently unknown. This sample was included in a study of T cells in Graves' hyperthyroidism and ophthalmopathy. Overall study results and limits: Most clonotypes that expanded in the thyroid above 0.001 also showed up in blood.

The CDR3 has 17 amino acids. CDR1 and CDR2 from the germline V gene are MGHRA and YSYEKL. V shed 3 bases and J shed 0 bases, with 15 bases lying between them. The source material, RNA transcripts, was used to amplify TCR beta CDR3 regions. Primed by the HTBI set, a first-round RT-PCR was run on the TCR CDR3. TCRdb called the multiplex PCR reads again in MiXCR, with one record for every CDR3 protein. The table has hundreds of thousands of distinct CDR3 sequences, 20% seen once. The TCR originated in a young man with Graves' ophthalmopathy. The sequencing sample was made of blood. The V and J genes are TRBV4-1 and TRBJ1-3, with a tentative D call TRBD1 (5 bases). CDR3 DNA: TGCGCCAGCAGCCACCCAATAGGGGCCTACTCTGGAAACACCATATATTTT. This codes for CASSHPIGAYSGNTIYF.